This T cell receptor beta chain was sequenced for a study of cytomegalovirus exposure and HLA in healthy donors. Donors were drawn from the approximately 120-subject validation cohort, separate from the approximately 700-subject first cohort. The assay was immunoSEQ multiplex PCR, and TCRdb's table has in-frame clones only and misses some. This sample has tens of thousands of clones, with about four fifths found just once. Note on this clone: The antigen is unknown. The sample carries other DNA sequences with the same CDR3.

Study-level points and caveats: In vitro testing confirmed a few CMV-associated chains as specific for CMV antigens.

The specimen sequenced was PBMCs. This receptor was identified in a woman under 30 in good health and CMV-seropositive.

The CDR3 sequence is CASRQGWNSPLHF. CDR3 bases: TGTGCCAGCCGACAGGGGTGGAATTCACCCCTCCACTTT. The chain links TRBV2 to TRBJ1-6, with 8 bases identical to TRBD1. The CDR3 has 13 residues. V gave up 8 bases and J gave up 7 bases; unmatched junction bases: 4. Per the germline V gene, CDR1 is SNHLY and CDR2 is FYNNEI.